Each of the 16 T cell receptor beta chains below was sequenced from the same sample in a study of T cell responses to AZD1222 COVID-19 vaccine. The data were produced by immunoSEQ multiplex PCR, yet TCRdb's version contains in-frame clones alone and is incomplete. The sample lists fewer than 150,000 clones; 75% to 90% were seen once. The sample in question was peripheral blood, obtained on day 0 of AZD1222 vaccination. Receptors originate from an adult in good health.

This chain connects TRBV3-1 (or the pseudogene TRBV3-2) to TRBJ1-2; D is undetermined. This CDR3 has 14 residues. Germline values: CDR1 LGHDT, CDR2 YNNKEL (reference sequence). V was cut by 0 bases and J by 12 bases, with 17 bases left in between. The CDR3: CASSQERAGGAHTF. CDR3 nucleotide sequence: TGTGCCAGCAGCCAAGAAAGAGCAGGTGGCGCCCACACCTTC.

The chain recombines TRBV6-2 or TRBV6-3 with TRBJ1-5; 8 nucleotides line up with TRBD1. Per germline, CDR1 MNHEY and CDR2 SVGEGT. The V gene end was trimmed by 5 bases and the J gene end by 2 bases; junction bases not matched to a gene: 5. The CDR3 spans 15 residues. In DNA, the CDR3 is TGTGCCAGCAGTAGGACAGGGTCGGGCAATCAGCCCCAGCATTTT. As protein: CASSRTGSGNQPQHF.

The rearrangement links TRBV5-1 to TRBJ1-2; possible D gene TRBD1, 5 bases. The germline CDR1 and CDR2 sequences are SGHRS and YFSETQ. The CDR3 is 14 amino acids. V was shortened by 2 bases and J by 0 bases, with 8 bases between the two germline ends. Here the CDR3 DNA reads TGCGCCAGCAGCTTCACAGGAGCTAACTATGGCTACACCTTC. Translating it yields CASSFTGANYGYTF. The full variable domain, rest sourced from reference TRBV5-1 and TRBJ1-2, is KAGVTQTPRYLIKTRGQQVTLSCSPISGHRSVSWYQQTPGQGLQFLFEYFSETQRNKGNFPGRFSGRQFSNSRSEMNVSTLELGDSALYLCASSFTGANYGYTFGSGTRLTVV.

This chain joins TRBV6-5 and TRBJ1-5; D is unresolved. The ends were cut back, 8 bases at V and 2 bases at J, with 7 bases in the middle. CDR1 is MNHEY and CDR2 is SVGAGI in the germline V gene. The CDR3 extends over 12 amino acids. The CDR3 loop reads CASRGGNQPQHF. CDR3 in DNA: TGTGCCAGCCGGGGAGGCAATCAGCCCCAGCATTTT.

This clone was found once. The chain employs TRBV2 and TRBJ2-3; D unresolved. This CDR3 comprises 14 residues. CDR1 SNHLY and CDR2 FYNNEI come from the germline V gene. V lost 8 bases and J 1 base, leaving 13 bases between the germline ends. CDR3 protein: CASQGNRGTDTQYF. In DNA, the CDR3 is TGTGCCAGCCAAGGGAATAGGGGCACAGATACGCAGTATTTT. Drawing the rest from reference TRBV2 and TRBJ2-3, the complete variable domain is EPEVTQTPSHQVTQMGQEVILRCVPISNHLYFYWYRQILGQKVEFLVSFYNNEISEKSEIFDDQFSVERPDGSNFTLKIRSTKLEDSAMYFCASQGNRGTDTQYFGPGTRLTVL.

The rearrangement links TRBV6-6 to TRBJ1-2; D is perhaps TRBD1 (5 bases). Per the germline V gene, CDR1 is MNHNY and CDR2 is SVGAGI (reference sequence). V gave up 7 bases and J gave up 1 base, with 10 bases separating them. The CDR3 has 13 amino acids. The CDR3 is CASKGSDNYGYTF. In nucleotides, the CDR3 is TGTGCCAGCAAGGGGTCGGATAACTATGGCTACACCTTC.

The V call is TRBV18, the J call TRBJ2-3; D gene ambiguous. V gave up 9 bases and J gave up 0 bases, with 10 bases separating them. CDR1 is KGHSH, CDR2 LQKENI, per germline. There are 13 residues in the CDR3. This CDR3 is CASSFGSTDTQYF. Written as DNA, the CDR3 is TGTGCCAGTTCCTTCGGGAGCACAGATACGCAGTATTTT. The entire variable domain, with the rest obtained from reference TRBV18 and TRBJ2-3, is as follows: NAGVMQNPRHLVRRRGQEARLRCSPMKGHSHVYWYRQLPEEGLKFMVYLQKENIIDESGMPKERFSAEFPKEGPSILRIQQVVRGDSAAYFCASSFGSTDTQYFGPGTRLTVL.

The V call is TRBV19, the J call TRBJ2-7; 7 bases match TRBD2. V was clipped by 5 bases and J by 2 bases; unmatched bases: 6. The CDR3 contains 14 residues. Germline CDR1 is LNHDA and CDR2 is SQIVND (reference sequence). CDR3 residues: CASSWRGSTYEQYF. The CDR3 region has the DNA TGTGCCAGTAGTTGGCGGGGGTCAACCTACGAGCAGTACTTC.

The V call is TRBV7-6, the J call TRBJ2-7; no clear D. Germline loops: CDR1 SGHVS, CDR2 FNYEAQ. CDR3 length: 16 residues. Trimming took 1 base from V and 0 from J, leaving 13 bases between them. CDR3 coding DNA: TGTGCCAGCAGCTTAGAAGGCAGGTTCCCCTCCTACGAGCAGTACTTC. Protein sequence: CASSLEGRFPSYEQYF.

The chain's CDR3 is CAGLIAALPSSTDTQYF. The CDR3 DNA is TGTGCCGGGCTAATAGCGGCCCTCCCCTCTAGCACAGATACGCAGTATTTT. The V call is TRBV2, the J call TRBJ2-3; possibly TRBD2 for D (6 bases). Germline V lookup: CDR1 SNHLY, CDR2 FYNNEI. This CDR3 contains 17 residues. The V end lost 11 bases, the J end lost 0 bases, and 24 bases lay between the germline ends.

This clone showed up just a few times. The CDR3 sequence: CASSQEGSGNTIYF. DNA for the CDR3: TGCGCCAGCAGCCAAGAGGGCTCTGGAAACACCATATATTTT. The chain employs TRBV5-1 and TRBJ1-3; unclear D gene. The CDR3 sequence is 14 residues long. Trimming cost V 4 bases and J 0 bases, with 8 bases left between them. Germline values: CDR1 SGHRS, CDR2 YFSETQ.

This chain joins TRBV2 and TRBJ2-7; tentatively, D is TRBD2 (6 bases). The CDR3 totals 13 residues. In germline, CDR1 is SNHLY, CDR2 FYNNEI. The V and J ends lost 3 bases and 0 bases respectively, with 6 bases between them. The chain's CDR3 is CASSDSGSYEQYF. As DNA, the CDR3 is TGTGCCAGCAGTGATAGCGGCTCCTACGAGCAGTACTTC. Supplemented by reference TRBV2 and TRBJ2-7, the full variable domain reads EPEVTQTPSHQVTQMGQEVILRCVPISNHLYFYWYRQILGQKVEFLVSFYNNEISEKSEIFDDQFSVERPDGSNFTLKIRSTKLEDSAMYFCASSDSGSYEQYFGPGTRLTVT.

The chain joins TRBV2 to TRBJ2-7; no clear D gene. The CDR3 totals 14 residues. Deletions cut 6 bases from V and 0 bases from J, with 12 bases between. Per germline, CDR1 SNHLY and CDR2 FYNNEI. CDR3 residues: CASRYLQSSYEQYF. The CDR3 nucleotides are TGTGCCAGCAGGTACCTCCAGAGCTCCTACGAGCAGTACTTC.

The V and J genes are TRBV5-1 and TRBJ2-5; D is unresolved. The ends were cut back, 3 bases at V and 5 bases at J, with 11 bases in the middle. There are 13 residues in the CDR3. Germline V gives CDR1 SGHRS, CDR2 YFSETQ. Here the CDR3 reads CASSSYGGETQYF. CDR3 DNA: TGCGCCAGCAGCTCCTACGGTGGCGAGACCCAGTACTTC.

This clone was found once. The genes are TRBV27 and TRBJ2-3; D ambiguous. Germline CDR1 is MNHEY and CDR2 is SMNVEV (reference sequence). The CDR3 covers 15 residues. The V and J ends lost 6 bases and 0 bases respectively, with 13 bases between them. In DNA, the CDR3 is TGTGCCAGCAGCCACCGGTACCTCAGCACAGATACGCAGTATTTT. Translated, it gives CASSHRYLSTDTQYF.

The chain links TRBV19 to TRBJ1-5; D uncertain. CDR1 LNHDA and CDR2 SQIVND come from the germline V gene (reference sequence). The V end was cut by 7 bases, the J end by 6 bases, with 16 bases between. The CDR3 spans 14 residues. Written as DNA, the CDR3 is TGTGCCAGTAACGACCGGGCCCTCCCTCAGCCCCAGCATTTT. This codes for CASNDRALPQPQHF.